Following are 7 T cell receptor beta chains from one sample sequenced in a study of CD8 T cells in ankylosing spondylitis (dated by TCRdb to about 2017). Their recognized antigens are unknown. Library creation used 5' RACE. Sequencer: Illumina HiSeq 2500. TCRdb itself trimmed the public reads at Q25 with fastp, ran MiXCR and retained productive beta chains. Rows merge per CDR3 protein into single entries with the most common DNA and genes. The sample table holds 650,000 to 800,000 distinct CDR3 sequences, of which about 20% were seen once. 15% to 20% of the sample rests with the top ten. Beyond this particular receptor, the publication reports: Blood from ankylosing spondylitis patients appeared to be characterized by a TCR beta motif composed of about eight highly homologous amino acid variants.

The material sequenced was blood, either unsorted or a sorted T cell fraction (not recorded which). The source is a male donor with ankylosing spondylitis.

This clonotype was seen a few times. The chain carries TRBV12-3 or TRBV12-4 and TRBJ2-5, with TRBD2 identical over 12 bases. The CDR3 spans 18 residues. The ends lost 0 bases at V and 2 bases at J; junction bases unmatched: 7. In nucleotides, the CDR3 is TGTGCCAGCAGTTTAGCGCTGCGGACTAGCGGGAATCAAGAGACCCAGTACTTC. This codes for CASSLALRTSGNQETQYF.

In its sample, this clonotype was seen many times. V usage is TRBV10-3 and J usage is TRBJ2-3; D uncertain. The CDR3 is 14 residues long. The V gene lost 6 bases and the J gene lost 0 bases, with 10 bases spanning the gap. Germline V gives CDR1 ENHRY, CDR2 SYGVKD. CDR3 region: CAIRKTASTDTQYF. The CDR3 DNA reads as TGTGCCATCAGGAAGACGGCTAGCACAGATACGCAGTATTTT.

V is TRBV4-1 and J is TRBJ2-5, with 10 bases matching TRBD2. Germline V gene data show CDR1 as MGHRA and CDR2 as YSYEKL. After removal of 3 bases from V and 2 bases from J, the junction contained 9 bases not matched to a gene. This CDR3 has 17 amino acids. The CDR3 sequence is CASSQVPGLADQETQYF. The CDR3 bases are TGCGCCAGCAGCCAGGTACCCGGACTAGCGGATCAAGAGACCCAGTACTTC.

This clonotype occurred a few times. This chain uses TRBV6-2 or TRBV6-3 with TRBJ2-4, with a tentative D call TRBD1 (5 bases). With 4 bases removed from V and 0 bases from J, the gap between germline ends came to 10 bases. Germline V gene lookup returns CDR1 MNHEY and CDR2 SVGEGT. The CDR3 length is 15 residues. The CDR3: CASSSPGIAKNIQYF. The CDR3 nucleotides are TGTGCCAGCAGTTCACCAGGGATAGCCAAAAACATTCAGTACTTC.

This clonotype was seen a few times. The rearrangement links TRBV10-3 to TRBJ2-1, with 11 bases identical to TRBD2. The V gene end was trimmed by 0 bases and the J gene end by 4 bases; junction bases not matched to a gene: 5. The germline V gene encodes CDR1 ENHRY and CDR2 SYGVKD. This CDR3 contains 17 residues. CDR3 in amino acids: CAISESMASGGYNEQFF. The CDR3 DNA sequence: TGTGCCATCAGTGAGTCGATGGCTAGCGGGGGGTACAATGAGCAGTTCTTC.

This clonotype came up a few times. This chain links TRBV12-3 or TRBV12-4 with TRBJ2-1, with D unresolved. The CDR3 is 17 residues long. Trimming pared 1 base from V and 5 bases from J, leaving 18 bases between. CDR3: CASSLGVVGFVHNEQFF. The CDR3 DNA reads as TGTGCCAGCAGTTTAGGGGTCGTGGGTTTCGTGCACAATGAGCAGTTCTTC.

This clonotype was seen a few times. Because it lacks the conserved phenylalanine or tryptophan at the end, this CDR3 is likely a read error. Because the CDR3's place on the DNA is in doubt, the DNA is left out and the CDR3 is given as listed by TCRdb. CDR3 region: CASSQGGGYGLL. The chain uses TRBV4-3 and TRBJ1-4; whether TRBD1, the table's D call, matches the DNA was not checked. Germline assignment: CDR1 LGHNA and CDR2 YSLEER. The CDR3 is 12 residues long, counting both termini.